This TCR beta chain was recorded in a study of blood T cell repertoires in COVID-19 (dated by TCRdb to 2020 to 2021). Background for the entire study: Samples from collaborators originated in the United States, Italy and Spain and spanned both the acute and convalescent phases of COVID-19. Sample metadata almost always included a de-identified subject ID, COVID-19 status, age in years and sex. The material from the prospective study consisted of cDNA or gDNA derived from T cells, B-cell-depleted T cells, or PBMCs. The repertoires were released in a freely available public database intended as a resource for research on the immune response to SARS-CoV-2. Where HLA class I and class II types were available, the types were taken from metadata supplied by the sample provider, not from assay-based typing. Samples were obtained from the ongoing ImmuneRACE study (first 160 participants) and from over 1,000 subjects provided by 6 global collaborators. Deeply sampled blood TCRbeta repertoires from subjects exposed to, actively infected with, or recovered from COVID-19 were included in the dataset. Overall results and qualifications from the work: How much clinical and demographic metadata was included differed by source and by participant, and the metadata was provided uncurated.

TCRbeta CDR3 regions were amplified from genomic DNA using the immunoSEQ Assay, a bias-controlled multiplex PCR. The paper's processing steps were these. The number of nucleated cells in each sample was estimated from the amplification of reference gene primers within the assay. To quantify the absolute abundance of each unique TCRbeta CDR3 rearrangement, sequence reads were collapsed and filtered. For each sample, productive Simpson clonality was calculated as the square root of Simpson's diversity index across productive rearrangements. TCRdb mirrors the immuneACCESS table, restricted to in-frame sequences. Some clones are absent from its copies; in checked studies, under half trace to an unresolved V gene, and the reason for the others is unknown. The D gene and trimming were derived from the DNA, and the V and J assignments and clone size from that table. The sample yields roughly 160,000 clones; 80% were counted once. Roughly 3.4% of the sample comes from the top ten.

Enrolling through a virtual design, the prospective study's participants ranged in age from roughly 18 to 89 years and lived across roughly 23 United States geographic areas. Cohort assignment in the prospective study relied on participant-reported clinical history from a screening survey and a study questionnaire. For ImmuneRACE Cohort 3, a participant was defined as recovered based on two consecutive negative NP/OP PCR tests, clearance by a healthcare professional, or resolution of symptoms. Mobile phlebotomists in the prospective study collected whole blood, serum and a nasopharyngeal or oropharyngeal swab from every participant. Over a roughly two-month period, participants in the prospective study had the option of providing additional blood draws and questionnaires. Before DNA extraction, prospective study blood samples were shipped either frozen or at room temperature. For this clone: The antigen it recognizes is unknown. Base qualities are not at hand, and no much larger clone is one base apart.

The CDR3 starts with the cysteine, ends with the phenylalanine, and has 16 residues. The CDR3 DNA has 48 bases and is translated from base 1. For this chain, trimming is 4 bases at the V end and 3 bases at the J end, and the number of junction bases without a gene match is 11. CDR1 and CDR2, looked up from the germline V gene (reference sequence), are LGHDT and YNNKEL. This TCR came from a woman aged 55-75 years who had recovered from COVID-19. This chain joins TRBV3-1 (or the pseudogene TRBV3-2) to TRBJ1-2; a stretch of 7 junction bases matches TRBD1. The sequenced material came from PBMCs or T cells enriched from blood (not recorded which). DNA sequence: TGTGCCAGCAGCCGCCGACAGGGACCCTCGGACTATGGCTACACCTTC. Its amino acids are CASSRRQGPSDYGYTF.